This T cell receptor (beta chain) is from a study of radiation and T cells in renal cell carcinoma. Time point: baseline pretreatment blood. Treatment in this sample: 15 Gy SBRT to primary tumor, nephrectomy 4 weeks later. Blood was sampled at baseline, 2 weeks and 4 weeks after SBRT. The table came from immunoSEQ multiplex PCR; TCRdb's copy has only in-frame clones and leaves some out. The sample holds tens of thousands of clones, 78% seen once. This clone has only one observation. The germline V gene has CDR1 SEHNR and CDR2 FQNEAQ (reference sequence). The CDR3 has 12 residues. The germline V and J ends were trimmed by 2 bases and 9 bases, with 8 bases remaining between them.

The V gene is TRBV7-9, the J gene TRBJ2-1; unclear D gene. The receptor comes from a man aged 60 to 75 with renal cell carcinoma. The specimen was blood, collected from a patient whose treatment included radiotherapy and nephrectomy. CDR3 sequence reads: CASSLSLGEQFF. The CDR3 coding sequence is TGTGCCAGCAGCTTAAGTTTAGGTGAGCAGTTCTTC.